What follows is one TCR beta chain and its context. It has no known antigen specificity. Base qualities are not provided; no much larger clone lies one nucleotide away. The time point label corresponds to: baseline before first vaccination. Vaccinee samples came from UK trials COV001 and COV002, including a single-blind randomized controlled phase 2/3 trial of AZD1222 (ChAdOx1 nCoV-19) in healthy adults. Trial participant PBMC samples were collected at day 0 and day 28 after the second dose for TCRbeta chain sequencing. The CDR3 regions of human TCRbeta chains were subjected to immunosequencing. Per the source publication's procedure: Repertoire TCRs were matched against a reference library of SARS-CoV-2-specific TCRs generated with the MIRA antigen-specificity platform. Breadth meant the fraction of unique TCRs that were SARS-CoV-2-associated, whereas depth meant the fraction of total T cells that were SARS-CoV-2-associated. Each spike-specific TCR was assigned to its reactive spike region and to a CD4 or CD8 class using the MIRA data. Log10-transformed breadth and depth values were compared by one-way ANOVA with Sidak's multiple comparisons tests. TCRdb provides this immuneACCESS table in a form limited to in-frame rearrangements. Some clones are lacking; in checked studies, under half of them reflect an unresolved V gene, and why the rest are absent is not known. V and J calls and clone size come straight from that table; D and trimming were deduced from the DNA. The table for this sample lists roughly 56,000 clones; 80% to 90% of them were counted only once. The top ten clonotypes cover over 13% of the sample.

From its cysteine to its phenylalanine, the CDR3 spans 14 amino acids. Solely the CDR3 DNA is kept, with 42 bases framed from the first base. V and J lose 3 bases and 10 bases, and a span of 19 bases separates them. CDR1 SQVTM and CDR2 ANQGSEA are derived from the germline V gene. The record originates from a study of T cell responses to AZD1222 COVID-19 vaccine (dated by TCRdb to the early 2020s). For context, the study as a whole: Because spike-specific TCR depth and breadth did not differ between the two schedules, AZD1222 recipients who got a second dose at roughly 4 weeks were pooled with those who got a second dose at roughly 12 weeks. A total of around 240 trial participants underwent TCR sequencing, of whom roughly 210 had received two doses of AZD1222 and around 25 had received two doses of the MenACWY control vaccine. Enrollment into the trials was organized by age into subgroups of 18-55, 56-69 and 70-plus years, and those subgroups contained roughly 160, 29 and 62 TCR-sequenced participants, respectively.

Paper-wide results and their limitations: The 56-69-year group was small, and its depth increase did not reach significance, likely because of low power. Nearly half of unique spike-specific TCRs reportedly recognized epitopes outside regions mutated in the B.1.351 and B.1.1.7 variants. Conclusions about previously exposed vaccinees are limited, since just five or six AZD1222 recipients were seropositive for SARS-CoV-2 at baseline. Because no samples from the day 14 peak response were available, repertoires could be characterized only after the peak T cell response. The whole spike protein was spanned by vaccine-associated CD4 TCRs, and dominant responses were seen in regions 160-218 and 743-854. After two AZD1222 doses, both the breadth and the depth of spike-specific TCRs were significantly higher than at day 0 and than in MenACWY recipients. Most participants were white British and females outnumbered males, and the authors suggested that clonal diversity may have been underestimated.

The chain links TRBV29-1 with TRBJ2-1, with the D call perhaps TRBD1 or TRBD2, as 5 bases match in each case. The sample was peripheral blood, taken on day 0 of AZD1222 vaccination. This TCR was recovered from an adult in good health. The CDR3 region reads CSVDLLGPVGEQFF. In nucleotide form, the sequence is TGCAGCGTTGACCTCCTGGGACCAGTGGGCGAGCAGTTCTTC.